A single sample is the source of the 10 T cell receptor beta chains below, sequenced in a study of cytomegalovirus exposure and HLA in healthy donors (dated by TCRdb to the late 2010s). Preparation of the library involved the immunoSEQ multiplex PCR assay. The immuneACCESS repertoire file appears here via TCRdb, limited to in-frame rearrangements. These files lack a portion of the clones; in checked studies, under half of the deficit traces to unresolved V genes, and the cause of the others is not known. For this sample the table gives about 49,000 clones, of which roughly 93% were detected only once. The top ten clonotypes cover more than 1.4% of the sample. Sequenced input: PBMCs. These TCRs come from a young man in good health and CMV-seronegative.

V is TRBV18 and J is TRBJ2-1; D gene unclear. V lost 2 bases and J 0 bases, leaving 11 bases between the germline ends. The germline CDR1 and CDR2 sequences are KGHSH and LQKENI. CDR3 size: 16 residues. This chain's CDR3 is CASSPGSTDSYNEQFF. The CDR3 nucleotides read TGTGCCAGCTCACCAGGTAGCACCGACTCCTACAATGAGCAGTTCTTC.

This clone was counted a single time. The rearrangement links TRBV19 to TRBJ2-3; 9 bases align to TRBD2. Germline CDR1 is LNHDA and CDR2 is SQIVND (reference sequence). Germline trimming cut 6 bases from V and 6 bases from J; bases unmatched to any gene: 13. This CDR3 region has 16 residues. CDR3: CASRPPGGRGSDTQYF. CDR3 coding DNA: TGTGCCAGTAGGCCCCCGGGCGGGAGGGGATCGGATACGCAGTATTTT.

This sequence joins TRBV7-9 and TRBJ2-7; D perhaps matches TRBD2 (5 bases). Trimming left V 1 base short and J 1 base short, with 11 bases between. CDR3 length equals 15 residues. The V gene's germline CDR1 is SEHNR and CDR2 FQNEAQ (reference sequence). The chain's CDR3 is CASSLGTAGSYEQYF. DNA for the CDR3: TGTGCCAGCAGCTTAGGGACTGCAGGTTCCTACGAGCAGTACTTC.

The chain employs TRBV14 and TRBJ2-1; TRBD1 matches 7 bases. Germline V gives CDR1 SGHDN, CDR2 FVKESK. The CDR3 runs 13 residues. Trimming removed 2 bases from V and 6 bases from J; junction bases left unmatched: 1. DNA for the CDR3: TGTGCCAGCAGCCAATACAGGGGCAATGAGCAGTTCTTC. This translates into CASSQYRGNEQFF. The variable domain in full, with the rest retrieved from reference TRBV14 and TRBJ2-1, is EAGVTQFPSHSVIEKGQTVTLRCDPISGHDNLYWYRRVMGKEIKFLLHFVKESKQDESGMPNNRFLAERTGGTYSTLKVQPAELEDSGVYFCASSQYRGNEQFFGPGTRLTVL.

The chain uses TRBV21-1 and TRBJ2-2; the D call in the table, TRBD2, was not verified against the DNA. TRBV21-1 is deemed a pseudogene. This CDR3 has 16 amino acids. The CDR3 coding sequence is TGTGCCAGCAGCAACCCGTCCCGGGGATCTGGCGGGGAGCTGTTTTTT. Translated: CASSNPSRGSGGELFF.

J is TRBJ2-1 and V is TRBV5-6; 16 bases match TRBD2. CDR1 and CDR2 (germline): SGHDT, YYEEEE. J gave up 1 base and V 4 bases, and 5 bases lay outside the gene matches. This CDR3 contains 18 residues. CDR3 region: CASSKGTSGRASYNEQFF. The CDR3 nucleotides read TGTGCCAGCAGCAAAGGGACTAGCGGGAGGGCATCCTACAATGAGCAGTTCTTC.

This clone was found once. The V call is TRBV28, the J call TRBJ1-2; D gene ambiguous. The ends were cut back, 5 bases at V and 4 bases at J, with 11 bases in the middle. CDR3 length: 13 amino acids. Germline loops: CDR1 MDHEN, CDR2 SYDVKM. The CDR3 here is CASSPLPSYGYTF. In DNA form, the CDR3 reads TGTGCCAGCAGTCCACTTCCAAGCTATGGCTACACCTTC.

The chain links TRBV5-1 to TRBJ2-7, with 7 bases fitting TRBD2. The ends lost 7 bases at V and 1 base at J; junction bases unmatched: 2. Germline V gene lookup returns CDR1 SGHRS and CDR2 YFSETQ. The CDR3 covers 12 residues. The CDR3 DNA sequence: TGCGCCAGCGGGGACTATTCCTACGAGCAGTACTTC. Encoded protein: CASGDYSYEQYF. Full variable domain (remainder filled in from reference TRBV5-1 and TRBJ2-7): KAGVTQTPRYLIKTRGQQVTLSCSPISGHRSVSWYQQTPGQGLQFLFEYFSETQRNKGNFPGRFSGRQFSNSRSEMNVSTLELGDSALYLCASGDYSYEQYFGPGTRLTVT.

The CDR3, as DNA: TGTGCCATCGCCGAGGCTGCTCCAGATACGCAGTATTTT. Protein sequence: CAIAEAAPDTQYF. The chain employs TRBV10-3 and TRBJ2-3; D is ambiguous. Trimming stripped 8 bases from V and 4 bases from J, with 13 bases between. This CDR3 region has 13 residues. Per germline, CDR1 ENHRY and CDR2 SYGVKD.

The V gene is TRBV29-1, the J gene TRBJ1-1; D not resolved. Deletions cut 2 bases from V and 5 bases from J, with 24 bases between. Germline assignment: CDR1 SQVTM and CDR2 ANQGSEA. This CDR3 has 17 amino acids. The CDR3 protein is CSVEQIRWATRDTEAFF. The CDR3, as DNA: TGCAGCGTTGAACAAATTAGGTGGGCGACTAGGGATACTGAAGCTTTCTTT.